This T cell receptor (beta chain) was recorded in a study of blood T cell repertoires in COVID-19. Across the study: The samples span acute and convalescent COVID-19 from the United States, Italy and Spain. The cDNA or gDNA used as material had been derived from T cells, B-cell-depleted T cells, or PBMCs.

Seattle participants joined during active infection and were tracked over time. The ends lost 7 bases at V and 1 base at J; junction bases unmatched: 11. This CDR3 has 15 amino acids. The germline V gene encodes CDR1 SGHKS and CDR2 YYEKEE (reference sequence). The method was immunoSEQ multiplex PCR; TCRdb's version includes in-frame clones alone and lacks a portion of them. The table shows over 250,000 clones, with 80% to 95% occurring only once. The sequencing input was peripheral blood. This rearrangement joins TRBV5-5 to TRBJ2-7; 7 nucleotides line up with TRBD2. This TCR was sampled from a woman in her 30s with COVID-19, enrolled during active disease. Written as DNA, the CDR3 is TGTGCCAGCGCGCCGGGACTATCCATTTCCTACGAGCAGTACTTC. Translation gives CASAPGLSISYEQYF.